A selection of T cell receptor beta chains follows, all from one sample in a study of T cells in Graves' hyperthyroidism and ophthalmopathy. MiXCR, applied by TCRdb to the multiplex PCR reads, yields one record per CDR3 protein. The sample yields hundreds of thousands of distinct CDR3 sequences, 12% to 15% seen once. Sequences were obtained from blood. The receptor set was obtained from a woman younger than 35 with Graves' hyperthyroidism. Each CDR3 is given with its conserved first and last residue. Each record gives: J gene, V gene, D gene, clone size, CDR3 protein, CDR3 DNA. A D gene is named only where the DNA matches it firmly. The size of a clone is reported for some rows only, either as once, few or many, or as a class for expanded clones.

>TRBJ2-7|TRBV30|TRBD1|many
CAWNRDRVRYEQYF
TGTGCCTGGAATCGGGACAGGGTGAGGTACGAGCAGTACTTC
>TRBJ1-4|TRBV12-3/TRBV12-4|.|many
CASSFDEKLFF
TGTGCCAGCAGTTTTGATGAAAAACTGTTTTTT
>TRBJ1-3|TRBV7-9|.|.
CASSPPTGAAGNTIYF
TGTGCCAGCAGCCCCCCAACGGGGGCAGCTGGAAACACCATATATTTT
>TRBJ2-2|TRBV12-3/TRBV12-4|.|many
CASSFGLFLPGELFF
TGTGCCAGCAGTTTTGGGCTTTTCTTACCCGGGGAGCTGTTTTTT
>TRBJ1-4|TRBV6-5|.|many
CASSYEGVWEKLFF
TGTGCCAGCAGTTACGAAGGGGTGTGGGAAAAACTGTTTTTT
>TRBJ2-3|TRBV7-9|TRBD2|.
CASSSLAARSTDTQYF
TGTGCCAGCAGCTCACTAGCGGCCCGAAGCACAGATACGCAGTATTTT
>TRBJ1-1|TRBV29-1|.|many
CSVEGDWGTEAFF
TGCAGCGTTGAAGGGGACTGGGGCACTGAAGCTTTCTTT
>TRBJ2-3|TRBV10-2|.|many
CASSRGRITDTQYF
TGCGCCAGCAGTAGGGGTCGGATCACAGATACGCAGTATTTT
>TRBJ2-7|TRBV28|TRBD2|few
CASSFDWTSSYEQYF
TGTGCCAGCAGTTTCGACTGGACTAGTTCTTACGAGCAGTACTTC
>TRBJ2-1|TRBV11-2|TRBD2|.
CASSRTSGAGNEQFF
TGTGCCAGCAGCCGGACTAGCGGGGCAGGCAATGAGCAGTTCTTC
>TRBJ2-2|TRBV6-1|.|many
CASSLVRDAGELFF
TGTGCCAGCAGCCTTGTCCGGGACGCCGGGGAGCTGTTTTTT
>TRBJ1-1|TRBV30|TRBD1|many
CAWGNSGGTEAFF
TGTGCCTGGGGAAACTCAGGGGGTACTGAAGCTTTCTTT
>TRBJ2-3|TRBV20-1|TRBD2|many
CSASLLAGVDTQYF
TGCAGTGCCAGCCTGCTAGCGGGAGTAGATACGCAGTATTTT